This T cell receptor (beta chain) was sequenced in a study of response to subunit inactivated influenza vaccine. Overall study results and limits: Every seasonal influenza vaccination brings in few new T cells, the authors suggested.

From germline, CDR1 is SGHTA and CDR2 FQGNSA. This CDR3 contains 15 residues. The V gene lost 1 base and the J gene lost 5 bases, with 11 bases spanning the gap. TCRdb reprocessed the RT-PCR reads via MiXCR and lists one record per CDR3 protein. The data show 530,000 or so distinct CDR3 sequences, about 25% seen once. This clonotype came up a few times. The antigen is undetermined. This clonotype was sampled from a man aged 50 to 59 who received an inactivated influenza vaccine. V gene TRBV7-2 combines with J gene TRBJ1-4; possible D gene TRBD1, 5 bases. The starting material was CD4+ T cells sorted from PBMCs, obtained roughly 5 days after vaccination. The CDR3 DNA reads as TGTGCCAGCAGCTTAGTATTGGGGCTCAATGAAAAACTGTTTTTT. This codes for CASSLVLGLNEKLFF. Combining the CDR3 with reference TRBV7-2 and TRBJ1-4 gives the whole variable domain GAGVSQSPSNKVTEKGKDVELRCDPISGHTALYWYRQSLGQGLEFLIYFQGNSAPDKSGLPSDRFSAERTGGSVSTLTIQRTQQEDSAVYLCASSLVLGLNEKLFFGSGTQLSVL.